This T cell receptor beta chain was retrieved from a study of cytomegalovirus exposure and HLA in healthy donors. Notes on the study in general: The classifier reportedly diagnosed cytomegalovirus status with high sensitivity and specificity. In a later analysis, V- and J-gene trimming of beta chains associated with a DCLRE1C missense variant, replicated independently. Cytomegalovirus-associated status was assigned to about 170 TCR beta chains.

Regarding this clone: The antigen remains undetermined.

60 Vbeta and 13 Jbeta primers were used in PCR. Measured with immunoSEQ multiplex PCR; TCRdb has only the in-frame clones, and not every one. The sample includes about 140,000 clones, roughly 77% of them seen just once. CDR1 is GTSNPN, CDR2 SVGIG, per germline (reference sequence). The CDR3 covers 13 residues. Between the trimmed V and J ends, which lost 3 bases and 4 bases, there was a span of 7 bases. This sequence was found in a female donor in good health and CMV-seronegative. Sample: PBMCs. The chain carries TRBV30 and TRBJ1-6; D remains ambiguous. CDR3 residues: CAWRDFYNSPLHF. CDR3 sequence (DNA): TGTGCCTGGAGGGACTTTTATAATTCACCCCTCCACTTT. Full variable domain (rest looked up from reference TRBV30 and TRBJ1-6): SQTIHQWPATLVQPVGSPLSLECTVEGTSNPNLYWYRQAAGRGLQLLFYSVGIGQISSEVPQNLSASRPQDRQFILSSKKLLLSDSGFYLCAWRDFYNSPLHFGNGTRLTVT.